This TCR beta chain originates from a study of blood T cell repertoires in COVID-19 (dated by TCRdb to the early 2020s). For the study in its entirety: Samples from collaborators originated in the United States, Italy and Spain and spanned both the acute and convalescent phases of COVID-19. The material from the prospective study consisted of cDNA or gDNA derived from T cells, B-cell-depleted T cells, or PBMCs. The dataset comprised deeply sampled blood TCRbeta repertoires from subjects exposed to, actively infected with, or recovered from COVID-19. A freely available public database, intended as a resource for researchers studying the immune response to SARS-CoV-2, is where the repertoires were released. Samples were obtained from the ongoing ImmuneRACE study (first 160 participants) and from over a thousand subjects provided by 6 global collaborators. Sample metadata almost always included a de-identified subject ID, COVID-19 status, age in years and sex. Where available, HLA class I and class II types were taken from metadata supplied by the sample provider and were not determined by assay-based typing. General conclusions and limits of the study: Clinical and demographic metadata were provided uncurated, with the amount varying by source and participant.

The immunoSEQ Assay, a bias-controlled multiplex PCR, was used to amplify TCRbeta CDR3 regions from genomic DNA. On the authors' methods: Nucleated cell counts per sample were estimated from amplification of reference gene primers within the assay. Sequence reads were collapsed and filtered to measure the absolute abundance of every unique TCRbeta CDR3 rearrangement. For each sample, productive Simpson clonality was calculated as the square root of Simpson's diversity index across productive rearrangements. Entries here come from immuneACCESS through TCRdb and include only in-frame sequences with V and J called. Some clones fail to appear in such tables; in the studies checked, an unresolved V gene covers under half of the shortfall, and the cause of the remainder is unknown. The V and J calls and clone size come from that table; D and trimming were worked out from the DNA. The sample profile shows about 120,000 clones; under 80% of them were found once. The top ten constitute around 2.5% of the sample.

V lost 4 bases and J lost 2 bases; the stretch between them is 10 bases long. CDR3 length: 13 amino acids, cysteine to phenylalanine. This entry keeps only the CDR3 DNA: 39 bases, framed from base 1. Looking up the germline V gene yields CDR1 SGHRS and CDR2 YFSETQ. Worth noting for this clone: It lacks a known antigen. No much larger clone is present one base from it, and per-base qualities are unavailable.

Collaborating institutions collected whole blood in K2EDTA tubes following their own protocols. For TCRbeta analysis, collaborators shipped samples as frozen whole blood, isolated PBMCs, or DNA extracted from either of those sample types. The rearranged segments are TRBV5-1 and TRBJ2-7; TRBD2 might be the D gene, on 5 matching bases. This sequence was found in a man aged 50 to 60 with acute or convalescent COVID-19. Material for sequencing was peripheral blood. The base sequence is TGCGCCAGCAGCAGGGAGCGGACCTACGAGCAGTACTTC. Protein translation: CASSRERTYEQYF.